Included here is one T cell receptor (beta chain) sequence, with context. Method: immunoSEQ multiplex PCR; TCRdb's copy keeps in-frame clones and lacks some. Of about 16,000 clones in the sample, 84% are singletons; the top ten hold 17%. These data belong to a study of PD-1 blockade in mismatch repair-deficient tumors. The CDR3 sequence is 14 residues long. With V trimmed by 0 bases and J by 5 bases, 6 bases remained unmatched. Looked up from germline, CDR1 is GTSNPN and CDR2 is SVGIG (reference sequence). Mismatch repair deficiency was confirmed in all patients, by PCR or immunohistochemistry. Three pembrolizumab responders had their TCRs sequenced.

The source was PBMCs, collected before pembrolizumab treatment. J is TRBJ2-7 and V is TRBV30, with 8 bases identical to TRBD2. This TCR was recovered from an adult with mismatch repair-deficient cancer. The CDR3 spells CAWSVKREFHEQYF. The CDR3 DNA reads TGTGCCTGGAGTGTAAAGCGGGAGTTTCACGAGCAGTACTTC.